These 24 T cell receptor beta chains originate from one sample sequenced in a study of cytomegalovirus exposure and HLA in healthy donors. 13 Jbeta primers and 60 Vbeta primers were used for the PCR. The protocol was immunoSEQ multiplex PCR, while the TCRdb copy is restricted to in-frame clones and leaves out a portion. The sample lists about 140,000 clones, about 80% occurring once. Specimen: PBMCs. These receptors came from a woman under 30 in good health and CMV-seropositive.

The rearrangement joins TRBV5-4 to TRBJ1-1, with D possibly being TRBD1 (5 bases). The germline V gene encodes CDR1 SGHNT and CDR2 YYREEE (reference sequence). With 2 bases removed from V and 5 bases from J, the gap between germline ends came to 16 bases. The CDR3 is made up of 15 amino acids. The CDR3 nucleotides are TGTGCCAGCAGCTTCCCCCAGGGTTCTAGTACTGAAGCTTTCTTT. Residues: CASSFPQGSSTEAFF.

The table lists this clone with a few counts. The genes are TRBV4-1 and TRBJ1-6; D gene uncertain. Per germline, CDR1 MGHRA and CDR2 YSYEKL. The CDR3 totals 13 residues. The V and J ends lost 8 bases and 6 bases respectively, with 11 bases between them. CDR3 nucleotides: TGCGCCAGCCGGGGAGCTGGTAATTCACCCCTCCACTTT. Amino acid sequence: CASRGAGNSPLHF.

This sequence joins TRBV18 and TRBJ1-1; D remains ambiguous. This CDR3 is built from 13 residues. Trimming took 6 bases from V and 2 from J, leaving 10 bases between them. CDR1 and CDR2 (germline): KGHSH, LQKENI. CDR3 region: CASSRKINTEAFF. CDR3 nucleotide sequence: TGTGCCAGCTCGAGGAAAATCAACACTGAAGCTTTCTTT.

This chain uses TRBV5-4 with TRBJ1-2; 7 nucleotides line up with TRBD1. CDR3 length equals 14 residues. The germline V gene encodes CDR1 SGHNT and CDR2 YYREEE (reference sequence). The V segment lost 4 bases and the J segment 5 bases; nucleotides outside the gene matches: 8. CDR3 coding DNA: TGTGCCAGCAGCCCGGACAGGTTGATGTATGGCTACACCTTC. Protein sequence: CASSPDRLMYGYTF.

The rearrangement joins TRBV9 to TRBJ2-1; 12 bases fit TRBD2. This CDR3 is built from 17 residues. The V segment lost 3 bases and the J segment 0 bases; nucleotides outside the gene matches: 4. The germline V gene encodes CDR1 SGDLS and CDR2 YYNGEE. CDR3 sequence: CASSGTSGGPSYNEQFF. The CDR3 DNA sequence: TGTGCCAGCAGCGGTACTAGCGGGGGGCCCTCCTACAATGAGCAGTTCTTC.

The chain recombines TRBV30 with TRBJ2-3; 7 nucleotides line up with TRBD2. Losses at the gene ends were 1 base for V and 4 bases for J; bases not matched to a gene: 8. The CDR3 length is 15 residues. Germline V lookup: CDR1 GTSNPN, CDR2 SVGIG (reference sequence). The CDR3 loop is CAWSGMRGNSDTQYF. CDR3 in DNA: TGTGCCTGGAGTGGGATGCGGGGGAACTCAGATACGCAGTATTTT.

The chain employs TRBV29-1 and TRBJ2-3; the match to TRBD2 covers 9 bases. Germline CDR1 reads SQVTM; CDR2 reads ANQGSEA. V shed 4 bases, J shed 0 bases, and the junction held 5 bases outside the gene matches. The CDR3 is made up of 15 amino acids. DNA for the CDR3: TGCAGCGTTGTTAAGCTAGCGGGGAGCACAGATACGCAGTATTTT. Protein sequence: CSVVKLAGSTDTQYF.

In its sample, this clone was seen a few times. The V gene is TRBV29-1, the J gene TRBJ2-5, with a possible D match to TRBD2 (6 bases). Trimming took 5 bases from V and 5 from J, leaving 9 bases between them. Germline CDR1 and CDR2: SQVTM and ANQGSEA. This CDR3 is built from 11 residues. In DNA form, the CDR3 reads TGCAGCGTTAAGGAGGGCGAGACCCAGTACTTC. This gives the protein CSVKEGETQYF. The whole variable domain, filled in from reference TRBV29-1 and TRBJ2-5, reads SAVISQKPSRDICQRGTSLTIQCQVDSQVTMMFWYRQQPGQSLTLIATANQGSEATYESGFVIDKFPISRPNLTFSTLTVSNMSPEDSSIYLCSVKEGETQYFGPGTRLLVL.

The gene calls are TRBV7-2 and TRBJ1-3, with D maybe TRBD1 (5 bases). Trimming took off 0 bases at V and 0 bases at J, with 12 bases between the two ends. The CDR3 is 17 amino acids. Germline V gene data show CDR1 as SGHTA and CDR2 as FQGNSA. DNA of the CDR3: TGTGCCAGCAGCTTAGCGGGGCCCAGGGTCTCTGGAAACACCATATATTTT. This codes for CASSLAGPRVSGNTIYF.

The chain employs TRBV19 and TRBJ2-5, with D possibly TRBD2 on 5 matching bases. CDR1 LNHDA and CDR2 SQIVND come from the germline V gene (reference sequence). The CDR3 contains 14 residues. V was clipped by 0 bases and J by 9 bases, with 14 bases between them. As DNA, the CDR3 is TGTGCCAGTAGTATAGAAGGAGGTACCGGGGCCCAGTACTTC. Translation gives CASSIEGGTGAQYF.

This clone came up a few times. The rearrangement joins TRBV6-6 to TRBJ2-7, with 15 nucleotides matching TRBD2. The V segment lost 6 bases and the J segment 3 bases; nucleotides outside the gene matches: 3. Germline CDR1 MNHNY, CDR2 SVGAGI (reference sequence). The CDR3 covers 15 residues. CDR3 amino acids: CASSRTSGGGYEQYF. For the CDR3, the DNA is TGTGCCAGCAGCAGGACTAGCGGGGGGGGCTACGAGCAGTACTTC.

The chain recombines TRBV12-5 with TRBJ2-1; 8 bases agree with TRBD2. Germline lookup yields CDR1 LGHNT and CDR2 FRNRAP. The CDR3 is 13 residues long. With V trimmed by 8 bases and J by 6 bases, 6 bases remained unmatched. DNA for the CDR3: TGTGCTAGTCGGGGGGGGGCCAGCAATGAGCAGTTCTTC. Translation gives CASRGGASNEQFF.

This clone appeared a few times. At one of its ends the junction is not consistent with the germline gene, which may arise from a read error. The chain combines TRBV7-9 with TRBJ2-7; 10 bases are a match to TRBD2. The CDR3 extends over 15 amino acids. Germline V lookup: CDR1 SEHNR, CDR2 FQNEAQ (reference sequence). The CDR3 here is CSSSLSSGGHYEQYF. The CDR3 region has the DNA TGTTCCAGCAGCTTATCTAGCGGGGGCCACTACGAGCAGTACTTC.

V gene TRBV19 combines with J gene TRBJ2-1; TRBD2 matches at 10 bases. The CDR3 runs to 13 residues. Germline V lookup: CDR1 LNHDA, CDR2 SQIVND (reference sequence). V trimming: 8 bases; J trimming: 6 bases; junction bases outside the gene matches: 4. In DNA, the CDR3 is TGTGCCAGTTCAGCGGGGGGGAGCAATGAGCAGTTCTTC. It is translated as CASSAGGSNEQFF.

This clone is a singleton in its sample. The chain has TRBV2 and TRBJ1-1; D is perhaps TRBD1 (5 bases). The V end lost 4 bases, the J end lost 4 bases, and 16 bases lay between the germline ends. CDR3 length equals 15 residues. The V gene's germline CDR1 is SNHLY and CDR2 FYNNEI. CDR3 sequence: CASSGVGGRSTEAFF. The CDR3 nucleotides are TGTGCCAGCAGTGGGGTCGGGGGTCGGAGCACTGAAGCTTTCTTT.

Note on this clone: Compared with germline, one end of the junction differs, possibly owing to a read error. The chain carries TRBV4-3 and TRBJ2-1; D not certain. The CDR3 consists of 16 residues. Per germline, CDR1 LGHNA and CDR2 YSLEER. CDR3 sequence reads: CASGQDDLEVFNEQFF. DNA of the CDR3: TGCGCCAGCGGCCAAGATGACCTAGAGGTGTTCAATGAGCAGTTCTTC.

The chain uses TRBV5-1 and TRBJ1-1; 9 bases are a match to TRBD1. J was trimmed by 4 bases and V by 0 bases; bases with no gene match: 4. The germline CDR1 and CDR2 sequences are SGHRS and YFSETQ. The CDR3 runs to 15 residues. The CDR3: CASSLGDRARTEAFF. CDR3 nucleotides: TGCGCCAGCAGCTTGGGGGACAGGGCCCGCACTGAAGCTTTCTTT. Supplemented by reference TRBV5-1 and TRBJ1-1, the full variable domain reads KAGVTQTPRYLIKTRGQQVTLSCSPISGHRSVSWYQQTPGQGLQFLFEYFSETQRNKGNFPGRFSGRQFSNSRSEMNVSTLELGDSALYLCASSLGDRARTEAFFGQGTRLTVV.

The rearrangement links TRBV5-6 to TRBJ2-2, with D possibly matching TRBD1 (5 bases). The CDR3 has 15 residues. With 4 bases removed from V and 3 bases from J, the gap between germline ends came to 13 bases. Germline V gene data show CDR1 as SGHDT and CDR2 as YYEEEE. CDR3 sequence: CASSGLQEYTGELFF. The CDR3 DNA follows: TGTGCCAGCAGCGGGTTACAGGAATACACCGGGGAGCTGTTTTTT.

V and J are TRBV14 and TRBJ2-5; 9 bases line up with TRBD2. Trimming removed 0 bases from V and 7 bases from J; junction bases left unmatched: 12. The length of the CDR3 is 17 residues. Germline V gene data show CDR1 as SGHDN and CDR2 as FVKESK. The CDR3 DNA reads TGTGCCAGCAGCCAAGAATTCGCGGGGGGGCCGTCGGGGACCCAGTACTTC. It translates to CASSQEFAGGPSGTQYF. The whole variable domain, remainder taken from reference TRBV14 and TRBJ2-5, is EAGVTQFPSHSVIEKGQTVTLRCDPISGHDNLYWYRRVMGKEIKFLLHFVKESKQDESGMPNNRFLAERTGGTYSTLKVQPAELEDSGVYFCASSQEFAGGPSGTQYFGPGTRLLVL.

The chain carries TRBV5-8 and TRBJ1-5, with D perhaps TRBD1 (5 bases). CDR1 SGHTS and CDR2 YDEGEE come from the germline V gene. Trimming removed 0 bases from V and 2 bases from J, with 15 bases in between. This CDR3 is 17 amino acids long. The CDR3 nucleotides read TGTGCCAGCAGCTTGGAACGAGCGGGGGTCGGCAATCAGCCCCAGCATTTT. Residues: CASSLERAGVGNQPQHF.

The chain joins TRBV5-1 to TRBJ1-2; 9 bases agree with TRBD1. Germline V CDR1 and CDR2: SGHRS, YFSETQ. CDR3 size: 16 residues. V lost 4 bases, J lost 0 bases, and 7 bases stayed unmatched. CDR3 loop: CASSAGQGSANYGYTF. The DNA of the CDR3 is TGCGCCAGCAGCGCGGGACAGGGTTCCGCTAACTATGGCTACACCTTC.

This chain connects TRBV7-2 to TRBJ2-7; TRBD2 agrees at 9 bases. The germline CDR1 and CDR2 sequences are SGHTA and FQGNSA. The V and J ends lost 2 bases and 3 bases, in that order; junction bases with no gene match: 5. The CDR3 has 15 residues. The CDR3 here is CASSLKGGGDYEQYF. CDR3 coding DNA: TGTGCCAGCAGCTTAAAGGGCGGGGGGGACTACGAGCAGTACTTC.

The gene calls are TRBV7-2 and TRBJ1-5; no clear D. V was trimmed by 1 base and J by 2 bases, leaving 9 bases between them. Germline V gene lookup returns CDR1 SGHTA and CDR2 FQGNSA. CDR3 length: 15 amino acids. CDR3: CASSLEGGRNQPQHF. CDR3 coding DNA: TGTGCCAGCAGCTTAGAAGGAGGGCGCAATCAGCCCCAGCATTTT. The full variable domain, completed using reference TRBV7-2 and TRBJ1-5, is GAGVSQSPSNKVTEKGKDVELRCDPISGHTALYWYRQSLGQGLEFLIYFQGNSAPDKSGLPSDRFSAERTGGSVSTLTIQRTQQEDSAVYLCASSLEGGRNQPQHFGDGTRLSIL.

This clone was seen only a few times. V usage is TRBV19 and J usage is TRBJ2-2, with a possible D match to TRBD2 (5 bases). Between the trimmed V and J ends, which lost 3 bases and 13 bases, there was a span of 12 bases. Germline V CDR1 and CDR2: LNHDA, SQIVND (reference sequence). The CDR3 has 12 residues. CDR3 coding DNA: TGTGCCAGTAGTATGGAGAGGGTTCGGCTGTTTTTT. This encodes CASSMERVRLFF.